This T cell receptor beta chain was recorded in a study of blood T cell repertoires in COVID-19. Study details: The study drew acute and convalescent COVID-19 samples from the United States, Italy and Spain. T cells, B-cell-depleted T cells, or PBMCs supplied cDNA or gDNA.

As handled by the study authors: Reference gene primer amplification yielded estimated nucleated cell counts. Clones were sequenced by immunoSEQ multiplex PCR, and TCRdb holds only the in-frame ones, with some missing. That table supplies the V and J calls and clone size; D and trimming were determined from the DNA. The data contain 110,000 or so clones, 83% of them singletons. The TCR sequence derives from a woman aged 55-69 years with acute or convalescent COVID-19. Sequencing was performed on peripheral blood.

CDR3 protein: CASSPSQGEVYGYTF. The DNA for the CDR3 is TGTGCCAGCTCACCATCACAGGGGGAGGTGTATGGCTACACCTTC. This chain joins TRBV18 and TRBJ1-2; 8 nucleotides agree with TRBD1. This CDR3 has 15 residues. Losses at the gene ends were 2 bases for V and 5 bases for J; bases not matched to a gene: 7. Germline V gene lookup returns CDR1 KGHSH and CDR2 LQKENI.